These 5 T cell receptor beta chains originate from one sample sequenced in a study of blood T cells in healthy people across ages. Using a J-beta primer mix together with a sample-barcoded 5' primer, a second PCR was run for about 6 to 11 cycles. Using its own MiXCR run on the 5' RACE reads, TCRdb lists one record per CDR3 protein. The sample lists about 1.6 million distinct CDR3 sequences, about 35% occurring once. Source material: blood. These receptors all stem from a woman in her 30s in good health.

A remark on this clonotype: A read error may account for a junction end that differs from germline. The gene calls are TRBV7-8 and TRBJ2-1, with 10 bases aligning to TRBD1. CDR1 is SGHVS and CDR2 is FQNEAQ in the germline V gene. CDR3 size: 13 residues. In DNA, the CDR3 is TGCGCCAGCAGCTCGGGACAGGGGTTAGTCGGGTTCTTC. Encoded protein: CASSSGQGLVGFF.

This clonotype came up once. The gene calls are TRBV20-1 and TRBJ1-4; TRBD1 agrees at 10 bases. CDR3 size: 18 residues. Germline trimming cut 0 bases from V and 13 bases from J; bases unmatched to any gene: 20. Germline-derived CDR1 and CDR2 are DFQATT and SNEGSKA (reference sequence). The CDR3 is CSARDQGQGTGISNGLFF. The CDR3, as DNA: TGCAGTGCTAGAGATCAGGGACAGGGGACGGGTATTTCTAATGGACTGTTTTTT.

This clonotype was picked up a small number of times. The chain carries TRBV4-1 and TRBJ2-1; D call uncertain. Germline V gene data show CDR1 as MGHRA and CDR2 as YSYEKL. Trimming took off 2 bases at V and 9 bases at J, with 14 bases between the two ends. This CDR3 has 14 amino acids. For the CDR3, the DNA is TGCGCCAGCAGCCAACCCCGTTCGAGCAGTGAGCAGTTCTTC. Amino acids: CASSQPRSSSEQFF.

The rearrangement joins TRBV27 to TRBJ1-2; TRBD1 is a possible D gene (5 bases). The length of the CDR3 is 16 residues. V was pared by 5 bases and J by 4 bases, with 20 bases between. Germline V lookup: CDR1 MNHEY, CDR2 SMNVEV (reference sequence). CDR3 nucleotide sequence: TGTGCCAGCAGTCTTGGATCCCGGGGGAGACTCTATGGCTACACCTTC. It is translated as CASSLGSRGRLYGYTF.

The chain employs TRBV2 and TRBJ2-7; D possibly corresponds to TRBD2 (7 bases). The CDR3 extends over 13 amino acids. Trimming stripped 7 bases from V and 4 bases from J, with 14 bases between. CDR1 SNHLY and CDR2 FYNNEI come from the germline V gene. CDR3 coding DNA: TGTGCCAGCATCCGGGGGGCCATATACGAGCAGTACTTC. Amino acid sequence: CASIRGAIYEQYF. The full variable domain, in which reference TRBV2 and TRBJ2-7 provide the parts outside the CDR3, is EPEVTQTPSHQVTQMGQEVILRCVPISNHLYFYWYRQILGQKVEFLVSFYNNEISEKSEIFDDQFSVERPDGSNFTLKIRSTKLEDSAMYFCASIRGAIYEQYFGPGTRLTVT.